The rows below give T cell receptor beta chains drawn from one sample of a study of blood T cell repertoires in COVID-19. Sequenced by immunoSEQ multiplex PCR; TCRdb stores in-frame clones only, minus some. The data show under 300,000 clones, with around 83% seen just once and 1.5% to 1.7% held by the top ten. Sequenced sample: peripheral blood. These receptors all come from a woman aged 40 to 55 who had recovered from COVID-19. Both conserved end residues are part of each CDR3. The order of the fields is V gene, D gene, J gene, CDR3 DNA, CDR3 protein. D genes are given only for firm matches.

TRBV5-1	TRBD2	TRBJ2-3	TGCGCCAGCAGCCCGGGACTAGCGGGGGGAACAGATACGCAGTATTTT	CASSPGLAGGTDTQYF
TRBV28	NA	TRBJ1-6	TGTGCCAGCAGTTTGGCGGCGAATGTCTATAATTCACCCCTCCACTTT	CASSLAANVYNSPLHF
TRBV2	TRBD1	TRBJ2-7	TGTGCCAGCAGGGAGAGGACAGGGGGCCTCTCCTACGAGCAGTACTTC	CASRERTGGLSYEQYF
TRBV6-5	TRBD1	TRBJ1-3	TGTGCCAGCAGTCGGGACAGGGGCTCTGGAAACACCATATATTTT	CASSRDRGSGNTIYF
TRBV15	NA	TRBJ2-4	TGTGCCACCAGCACCTCTAAAAACATTCAGTACTTC	CATSTSKNIQYF
TRBV2	NA	TRBJ2-7	TGTGCCAGCACTCCACAGGGTGCTCTCTCCTACGAGCAGTACTTC	CASTPQGALSYEQYF
TRBV2	NA	TRBJ1-6	TGTGCCAGCAGTGAAAGACAGATGAATTCACCCCTCCACTTT	CASSERQMNSPLHF
TRBV4-1	NA	TRBJ2-7	TGCGCCAGCAGCCGGACCGGGGACTACGAGCAGTACTTC	CASSRTGDYEQYF
TRBV18	NA	TRBJ1-1	TGTGCCAGCTCACCAACACAGGCACTGAACACTGAAGCTTTCTTT	CASSPTQALNTEAFF
TRBV24-1	NA	TRBJ2-7	TGTGCCACCAGTGATGGGGCCCTCTACGAGCAGTACTTC	CATSDGALYEQYF